Sequencing of this T cell receptor beta chain was carried out in a study of CD8+ T cells in alopecia areata. The CDR3 length is 14 residues. V shed 4 bases and J shed 4 bases, with 13 bases lying between them. The germline gives CDR1 PRHDT, CDR2 FYEKMQ (reference sequence). RNA was extracted and reverse transcribed into cDNA as the sequencing template. The assay was immunoSEQ multiplex PCR, and TCRdb's table has in-frame clones only and misses some. The repertoire holds about 82,000 clones, with roughly 50% as singletons. This TCR was recovered from a human donor with alopecia areata. The V call is TRBV13, the J call TRBJ2-5, with D perhaps being TRBD1 or TRBD2 (6 bases each). The sequencing sample was made of NKG2D-high CD8+ T cells sorted from blood. For the CDR3, the DNA is TGTGCCAGCAGCTACGTCGGGGGCGGAGAGACCCAGTACTTC. Translating gives CASSYVGGGETQYF.